A single sample is the source of the 15 T cell receptor beta chains below, sequenced in a study of identical twins. MiXCR, applied by TCRdb to the 5' RACE reads, yields one record per CDR3 protein. The table lists approximately 500,000 distinct CDR3 sequences, approximately 24% of them singletons, with 2.5% to 3.5% in the top ten. This same sample was also part of a study on T cells expressing NK-cell markers.

Sequenced sample: CD4+ T cells sorted from blood. All receptors derive from a woman between 18 and 29 years old in good health.

This chain joins TRBV20-1 and TRBJ2-1; TRBD2 might be the D (7 bases). The ends were cut back, 6 bases at V and 8 bases at J, with 32 bases in the middle. The germline V gene encodes CDR1 DFQATT and CDR2 SNEGSKA (reference sequence). The CDR3 is 18 residues long. The CDR3 region is CSASGLGVGGGAGDEQFF. Written as DNA, the CDR3 is TGCAGTGCGAGTGGATTGGGTGTGGGCGGGGGCGCTGGGGATGAGCAGTTCTTC.

The V gene is TRBV20-1, the J gene TRBJ2-1; D not certain. Trimming cost V 5 bases and J 9 bases, with 20 bases left between them. The CDR3 length is 14 residues. Germline-derived CDR1 and CDR2 are DFQATT and SNEGSKA (reference sequence). The CDR3 DNA is TGCAGTGCTTCCTCCCGCCGGCCAAGGGTTGAGCAGTTCTTC. Residues: CSASSRRPRVEQFF.

This clonotype showed up just a few times. The V call is TRBV6-1, the J call TRBJ2-2; possible D gene TRBD2, 6 bases. Trimming cost V 6 bases and J 8 bases, with 16 bases left between them. Germline assignment: CDR1 MNHNS and CDR2 SASEGT. The CDR3 has 14 residues. CDR3 amino acids: CASRPRDRLGELFF. As DNA, the CDR3 is TGTGCCAGCAGGCCGCGGGACCGATTAGGGGAGCTGTTTTTT.

This clonotype has ten or more counts. The rearrangement joins TRBV5-1 to TRBJ1-1; possibly TRBD1 for D (6 bases). In germline, CDR1 is SGHRS, CDR2 YFSETQ. This CDR3 is 14 amino acids long. Trimming took 4 bases from V and 9 from J, leaving 19 bases between them. CDR3 in DNA: TGCGCCAGCAGCCATGACGGACAGATGACTAAAGCTTTCTTT. Amino acid sequence: CASSHDGQMTKAFF.

V is TRBV6-5 and J is TRBJ2-3, with 8 positions matching TRBD2. Germline assignment: CDR1 MNHEY and CDR2 SVGAGI. After removal of 0 bases from V and 8 bases from J, the junction contained 7 bases not matched to a gene. This CDR3 is 15 amino acids long. The CDR3, as DNA: TGTGCCAGCAGTTACTCGGCGGGAGGTGAGGGTACGCAGTATTTT. It translates to CASSYSAGGEGTQYF.

The gene calls are TRBV20-1 and TRBJ2-3, with a possible D match to TRBD1 (7 bases). The CDR3 sequence is 14 residues long. Trimming removed 2 bases at V and 3 bases at J, with 12 bases between. Germline CDR1 DFQATT, CDR2 SNEGSKA (reference sequence). CDR3 region: CSARRAGGTDTQYF. The CDR3 bases are TGCAGTGCTAGAAGGGCAGGGGGGACAGATACGCAGTATTTT.

This clonotype has more than one count but fewer than ten. This chain connects TRBV4-3 to TRBJ2-1, with unresolved D. Germline V lookup: CDR1 LGHNA, CDR2 YSLEER. CDR3 size: 15 residues. V lost 0 bases and J lost 3, with 9 bases in between. CDR3 DNA sequence: TGCGCCAGCAGCCAAGAGTTTAGCCTCTACAATGAGCAGTTCTTC. Its translation: CASSQEFSLYNEQFF.

This clonotype was counted at least ten times. This chain joins TRBV5-1 and TRBJ2-7; 8 bases match TRBD1. The CDR3 length is 15 residues. V trimming: 4 bases; J trimming: 3 bases; junction bases outside the gene matches: 9. Germline CDR1 reads SGHRS; CDR2 reads YFSETQ. This chain's CDR3 is CASSGGTGTYYEQYF. The CDR3 nucleotides read TGCGCCAGCAGCGGAGGGACAGGAACTTACTACGAGCAGTACTTC.

This clonotype showed up just a few times. The V call is TRBV12-3 or TRBV12-4, the J call TRBJ2-7; D tentatively reads TRBD1 or TRBD2 (6 bases each). V was clipped by 4 bases and J by 3 bases, with 13 bases between them. This CDR3 is 14 amino acids long. The CDR3 loop is CASSYTGRSYEQYF. In DNA, the CDR3 is TGTGCCAGCAGTTACACAGGGAGGAGCTACGAGCAGTACTTC.

This chain links TRBV24-1 with TRBJ2-2; D unresolved. Trimming cost V 2 bases and J 4 bases, with 7 bases left between them. This CDR3 comprises 14 residues. The germline V gene encodes CDR1 KGHDR and CDR2 SFDVKD. The CDR3 DNA is TGTGCCACCAGTGATTCTTCCCTCACCGGGGAGCTGTTTTTT. As protein: CATSDSSLTGELFF.

This sequence joins TRBV6-2 or TRBV6-3 and TRBJ2-1; 9 nucleotides align to TRBD2. The CDR3 runs to 14 residues. V was clipped by 4 bases and J by 6 bases; unmatched bases: 4. Germline CDR1 is MNHEY and CDR2 is SVGEGT. The CDR3 is CASSWLAGSNEQFF. DNA of the CDR3: TGTGCCAGCAGTTGGCTAGCGGGAAGCAATGAGCAGTTCTTC.

The chain joins TRBV7-3 to TRBJ2-3; D is unresolved. Deletions cut 5 bases from V and 6 bases from J, with 12 bases between. CDR1 SGHTA and CDR2 FQGTGA come from the germline V gene. The CDR3 runs to 13 residues. The CDR3 is CASSPGPSDTQYF. The CDR3 DNA reads TGTGCCAGCAGCCCAGGTCCCTCGGATACGCAGTATTTT. Variable domain in full (rest from reference TRBV7-3 and TRBJ2-3): GAGVSQTPSNKVTEKGKYVELRCDPISGHTALYWYRQSLGQGPEFLIYFQGTGAADDSGLPNDRFFAVRPEGSVSTLKIQRTERGDSAVYLCASSPGPSDTQYFGPGTRLTVL.

This clonotype was counted between two and nine times. The chain couples TRBV20-1 to TRBJ2-7; 9 bases map to TRBD2. The CDR3 is 14 amino acids. Per germline, CDR1 DFQATT and CDR2 SNEGSKA (reference sequence). V gave up 3 bases and J gave up 0 bases; unmatched junction bases: 3. Written as DNA, the CDR3 is TGCAGTGCTAGGCTAGCGGGGAACTCCTACGAGCAGTACTTC. Amino acid sequence: CSARLAGNSYEQYF.

The V and J genes are TRBV9 and TRBJ2-1, with D possibly TRBD2 on 5 matching bases. This CDR3 region has 16 residues. The V gene lost 1 base and the J gene lost 1 base, with 12 bases spanning the gap. In germline, CDR1 is SGDLS, CDR2 YYNGEE. CDR3 protein: CASSVSGRLSYNEQFF. DNA for the CDR3: TGTGCCAGCAGCGTATCGGGGAGATTATCCTACAATGAGCAGTTCTTC.

Concerning this clonotype itself: Relative to the germline gene, one junction end is altered; a read error may explain this. CDR3 in amino acids: CASRLGEDYGYTF. CDR3 bases: TGCGCCAGCAGGTTGGGTGAGGACTATGGCTACACCTTC. V is TRBV5-1 and J is TRBJ1-2; D unclear. There are 13 residues in the CDR3. The germline V gene has CDR1 SGHRS and CDR2 YFSETQ.